This is a list of T cell receptor beta chains from one sample in a study of blood T cell repertoires in COVID-19. Only in-frame clones appear in the TCRdb table, and some are missing; sequencing was by immunoSEQ multiplex PCR. The sample includes approximately 180,000 clones, about 85% of them seen just once. Material: peripheral blood. The source of these receptors is a woman aged 80 or older with acute or convalescent COVID-19. Each CDR3 is given with its conserved first and last residue. The D gene is left open where the match is weak. Not every row has a clone size; where given, it reads once, few, many or a size class.

TRBD2,TRBJ2-5,TRBV5-4,-,CASSSAGLVETQYF,TGTGCCAGCAGCTCAGCGGGGCTCGTGGAGACCCAGTACTTC
TRBD1,TRBJ1-2,TRBV6-1,-,CASSDQGANYGYTF,TGTGCCAGCAGTGATCAGGGGGCAAATTATGGCTACACCTTC
TRBD1,TRBJ2-7,TRBV5-1,-,CASSWGSRQGTYEQYF,TGCGCCAGCAGCTGGGGAAGTCGACAGGGAACCTACGAGCAGTACTTC
TRBD2,TRBJ2-2,TRBV9,once,CASSVAGTSGNGELFF,TGTGCCAGCAGCGTCGCCGGGACTAGCGGGAACGGGGAGCTGTTTTTT
-,TRBJ2-6,TRBV19,-,CASTFSSGANVLTF,TGTGCCAGTACCTTCTCTTCCGGGGCCAACGTCCTGACTTTC
-,TRBJ1-2,TRBV19,-,CASTLGGDANYGYTF,TGTGCCAGTACATTGGGAGGGGACGCTAACTATGGCTACACCTTC
TRBD1,TRBJ1-2,TRBV7-9,-,CASIRTGGDYGYTF,TGTGCCAGCATCCGGACAGGAGGTGACTATGGCTACACCTTC
-,TRBJ1-1,TRBV7-2,-,CASSLTENTEAFF,TGTGCCAGCAGCCTAACAGAGAACACTGAAGCTTTCTTT
TRBD2,TRBJ2-3,TRBV20-1,-,CSASMVAGDILTDTQYF,TGCAGTGCTAGTATGGTAGCGGGAGACATCCTCACAGATACGCAGTATTTT
-,TRBJ1-1,TRBV3-1/TRBV3-2,-,CASSRLLRATNTEAFF,TGTGCCAGCAGCCGTCTCCTCAGGGCGACGAACACTGAAGCTTTCTTT
-,TRBJ2-3,TRBV5-1,-,CASSPSGYSTDTQYF,TGCGCCAGCAGCCCGAGCGGGTACAGCACAGATACGCAGTATTTT
TRBD1,TRBJ1-4,TRBV30,-,CAWSGGTGAGEKLFF,TGTGCCTGGAGTGGGGGGACAGGGGCAGGGGAAAAACTGTTTTTT
-,TRBJ2-7,TRBV7-2,-,CASSVAGAPYEQYF,TGTGCCAGCTCTGTGGCAGGGGCCCCCTACGAGCAGTACTTC
TRBD2,TRBJ2-3,TRBV14,-,CASSQVAGLGGTQYF,TGTGCCAGCAGCCAAGTTGCGGGACTGGGAGGGACGCAGTATTTT
-,TRBJ1-5,TRBV9,-,CASSVDGRSNQPQHF,TGTGCCAGCAGCGTAGACGGGAGGAGCAATCAGCCCCAGCATTTT
-,TRBJ2-1,TRBV7-7,-,CASSPDTYNEQFF,TGTGCCAGCAGCCCCGACACGTACAATGAGCAGTTCTTC
TRBD2,TRBJ2-1,TRBV11-3,-,CASSSRTSGFYNEQFF,TGTGCCAGCAGCTCCCGGACTAGCGGTTTTTACAATGAGCAGTTCTTC
TRBD2,TRBJ2-1,TRBV11-2,-,CASSPSGAAEQFF,TGTGCCAGCAGCCCAAGCGGGGCGGCTGAGCAGTTCTTC
TRBD2,TRBJ2-3,TRBV5-1,-,CASSPGLLELTDTQYF,TGCGCCAGCAGCCCGGGACTACTTGAACTCACAGATACGCAGTATTTT
TRBD1,TRBJ2-2,TRBV27,-,CASSTGQTGIGELFF,TGTGCCAGCAGTACGGGACAGACGGGGATCGGGGAGCTGTTTTTT
TRBD2,TRBJ2-1,TRBV7-7,once,CASSPQAGAYNEQFF,TGTGCCAGCAGCCCCCAGGCGGGGGCCTACAATGAGCAGTTCTTC
TRBD2,TRBJ2-3,TRBV5-8,-,CASSLATTSGSWDTQYF,TGTGCCAGCAGCTTGGCCACGACTAGCGGGAGTTGGGATACGCAGTATTTT
-,TRBJ1-6,TRBV12-3/TRBV12-4,-,CASSLGESSPLHF,TGTGCCAGCAGTTTAGGGGAGAGTTCACCCCTCCACTTT
-,TRBJ1-1,TRBV5-6,-,CASSLMGRNTEAFF,TGTGCCAGCAGCTTGATGGGGAGGAACACTGAAGCTTTCTTT
-,TRBJ1-1,TRBV5-1,-,CASSLAGGSSEAFF,TGCGCCAGCAGCTTGGCCGGGGGATCGAGTGAAGCTTTCTTT
-,TRBJ1-2,TRBV9,-,CASSVGRDGYTF,TGTGCCAGCAGCGTAGGGAGGGATGGCTACACCTTC
-,TRBJ2-2,TRBV9,-,CASSVGWEARTGELFF,TGTGCCAGCAGCGTAGGCTGGGAGGCGCGCACCGGGGAGCTGTTTTTT
-,TRBJ1-1,TRBV20-1,-,CSARDALRAFF,TGCAGTGCTAGAGATGCCCTCCGGGCTTTCTTT
-,TRBJ1-1,TRBV7-5,-,CARSLGSDESGDRDIEAFF,TGTGCCAGAAGCTTAGGTTCCGATGAATCCGGGGACAGAGATATTGAAGCTTTCTTT
TRBD2,TRBJ2-3,TRBV6-2/TRBV6-3,-,CASSYIGGGASDTQYF,TGTGCCAGCAGTTACATTGGCGGGGGGGCTTCAGATACGCAGTATTTT
-,TRBJ1-5,TRBV3-1/TRBV3-2,-,CASSQGGLGGYGGQPQHF,TGTGCCAGCAGCCAAGGGGGCCTCGGGGGGTACGGCGGTCAGCCCCAGCATTTT
-,TRBJ2-1,TRBV6-7,-,CASSYGTGLAYNEQFF,TGTGCCAGCAGTTACGGAACAGGGTTAGCCTACAATGAGCAGTTCTTC
-,TRBJ2-1,TRBV3-1/TRBV3-2,-,CASSYTGIKYNEQFF,TGTGCCAGCAGCTATACAGGGATAAAATACAATGAGCAGTTCTTC
-,TRBJ2-1,TRBV3-1/TRBV3-2,-,CARSQGGGGSYNEQFF,TGTGCCCGCAGCCAAGGGGGCGGGGGGTCATACAATGAGCAGTTCTTC
-,TRBJ1-2,TRBV28,-,CASSSGFINYGYTF,TGTGCCAGCAGTTCAGGTTTTATAAACTATGGCTACACCTTC
TRBD2,TRBJ2-1,TRBV14,-,CASSKGTSGRVRQFF,TGTGCCAGCAGCAAGGGGACTAGCGGGCGGGTGCGGCAGTTCTTC
TRBD2,TRBJ2-7,TRBV30,-,CAWATSGRSSYEQYF,TGTGCCTGGGCTACTAGCGGTAGGAGCTCCTACGAGCAGTACTTC